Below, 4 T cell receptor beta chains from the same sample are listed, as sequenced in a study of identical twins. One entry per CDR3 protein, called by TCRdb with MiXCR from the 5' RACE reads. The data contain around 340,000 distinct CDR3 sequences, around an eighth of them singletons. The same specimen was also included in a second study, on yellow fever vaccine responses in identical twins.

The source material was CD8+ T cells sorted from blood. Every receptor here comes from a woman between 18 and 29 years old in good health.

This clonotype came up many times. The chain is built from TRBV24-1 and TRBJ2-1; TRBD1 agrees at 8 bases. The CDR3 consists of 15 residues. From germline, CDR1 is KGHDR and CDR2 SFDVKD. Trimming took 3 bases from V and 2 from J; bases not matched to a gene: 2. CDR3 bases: TGTGCCACCAGTGATCGACAGGGGCCCTACAATGAGCAGTTCTTC. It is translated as CATSDRQGPYNEQFF.

Written as DNA, the CDR3 is TGTGCCACCAAGGGGGTTTGGGAGACCCAGTACTTC. Its protein is CATKGVWETQYF. The chain has TRBV2 and TRBJ2-5, with D perhaps TRBD1 (6 bases). V lost 10 bases, J lost 5 bases, and 14 bases lay in between. CDR1 is SNHLY and CDR2 is FYNNEI in the germline V gene. The CDR3 sequence is 12 residues long.

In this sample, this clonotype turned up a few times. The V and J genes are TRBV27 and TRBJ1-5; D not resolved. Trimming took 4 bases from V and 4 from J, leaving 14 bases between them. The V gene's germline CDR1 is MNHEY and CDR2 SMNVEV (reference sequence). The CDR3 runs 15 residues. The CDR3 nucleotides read TGTGCCAGCAGTTGGGGATCGGGAAGTAATCAGCCCCAGCATTTT. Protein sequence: CASSWGSGSNQPQHF.

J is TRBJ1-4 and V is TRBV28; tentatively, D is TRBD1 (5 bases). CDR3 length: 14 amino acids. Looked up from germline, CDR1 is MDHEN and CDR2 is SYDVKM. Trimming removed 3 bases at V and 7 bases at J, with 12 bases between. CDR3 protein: CASSFLGGGEKLFF. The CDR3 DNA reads TGTGCCAGCAGTTTTCTGGGTGGGGGTGAAAAACTGTTTTTT.